These T cell receptor beta chains were read from a single sample in a study of glioma-infiltrating T cells after dendritic cell vaccination. Assay: immunoSEQ multiplex PCR; the TCRdb copy retains only in-frame clones and omits some. The profile shows 72,000 or so clones, more than 75% of them singletons. The sample was blood, taken after dendritic cell vaccination. Every receptor here comes from a human donor with glioblastoma. Both conserved end residues are part of each CDR3. The D gene is left open where the match is weak.

d_call: -; j_call: TRBJ2-3; v_call: TRBV5-4; cdr3_aa: CASSLVGGADTQYF
d_call: TRBD2; j_call: TRBJ2-3; v_call: TRBV5-1; cdr3_aa: CASSLAGGKDTQYF
d_call: TRBD2; j_call: TRBJ2-6; v_call: TRBV7-2; cdr3_aa: CASSTGGNGGFGANVLTF
d_call: TRBD1; j_call: TRBJ1-3; v_call: TRBV19; cdr3_aa: CASTRTGLSGNTIYF
d_call: TRBD2; j_call: TRBJ2-1; v_call: TRBV25-1; cdr3_aa: CASSEQLAGNNEQFF
d_call: -; j_call: TRBJ1-5; v_call: TRBV5-5; cdr3_aa: CASSLRGAQSNQPQHF
d_call: TRBD1; j_call: TRBJ1-2; v_call: TRBV19; cdr3_aa: CASSMRRGQNGYTF
d_call: TRBD1; j_call: TRBJ2-7; v_call: TRBV29-1; cdr3_aa: CSASGGAYSYEQYF
d_call: -; j_call: TRBJ2-7; v_call: TRBV29-1; cdr3_aa: CSVEDPGEQYF
d_call: -; j_call: TRBJ1-5; v_call: TRBV5-6; cdr3_aa: CASSFSPQAFNQPQHF
d_call: TRBD2; j_call: TRBJ2-7; v_call: TRBV4-2; cdr3_aa: CASSQAGTSGFHEQYF
d_call: TRBD2; j_call: TRBJ2-7; v_call: TRBV6-5; cdr3_aa: CASRAGGRFPYEQYF
d_call: TRBD2; j_call: TRBJ2-2; v_call: TRBV5-1; cdr3_aa: CASRGVAGVDTGELFF
d_call: TRBD1; j_call: TRBJ2-7; v_call: TRBV7-9; cdr3_aa: CASSPGQDISYEQYF
d_call: -; j_call: TRBJ2-1; v_call: TRBV4-3; cdr3_aa: CAPPGSPSYNEQFF
d_call: TRBD1; j_call: TRBJ1-2; v_call: TRBV30; cdr3_aa: CAWSYSGQTYGYTF
d_call: -; j_call: TRBJ1-6; v_call: TRBV7-2; cdr3_aa: CASSLNSAGNSPLHF
d_call: TRBD2; j_call: TRBJ2-1; v_call: TRBV4-2; cdr3_aa: CASSQEYRGGPLHEQFF
d_call: -; j_call: TRBJ2-7; v_call: TRBV4-1; cdr3_aa: CASSQVSGPPDYEQYF
d_call: -; j_call: TRBJ2-5; v_call: TRBV27; cdr3_aa: CASSLQGNSETQYF
d_call: TRBD1; j_call: TRBJ2-1; v_call: TRBV10-3; cdr3_aa: CAISEVMGQGYNEQFF
d_call: -; j_call: TRBJ2-6; v_call: TRBV6-1; cdr3_aa: CASSDFRVGANVLTF
d_call: -; j_call: TRBJ2-5; v_call: TRBV12-5; cdr3_aa: CADAPGYQETQYF
d_call: TRBD1; j_call: TRBJ1-2; v_call: TRBV11-3; cdr3_aa: CASSLGQGAGGYTF
d_call: -; j_call: TRBJ2-3; v_call: TRBV25-1; cdr3_aa: CASRPGGLSTDTQYF
d_call: TRBD2; j_call: TRBJ2-1; v_call: TRBV9; cdr3_aa: CASSVGPSGSYNEQFF
d_call: -; j_call: TRBJ2-7; v_call: TRBV6-6; cdr3_aa: CASNLGLAYEQYF
d_call: -; j_call: TRBJ1-3; v_call: TRBV7-9; cdr3_aa: CASSSKSQIRDTIYF
d_call: TRBD2; j_call: TRBJ2-3; v_call: TRBV30; cdr3_aa: CAWSAGLAGGDTQYF
d_call: TRBD1; j_call: TRBJ1-3; v_call: TRBV2; cdr3_aa: CASSTGASGNTIYF
d_call: -; j_call: TRBJ1-5; v_call: TRBV14; cdr3_aa: CASSQGARQPQHF
d_call: TRBD1; j_call: TRBJ1-4; v_call: TRBV5-5; cdr3_aa: CASSRGQGREKLFF
d_call: TRBD1; j_call: TRBJ1-4; v_call: TRBV18; cdr3_aa: CASSPPGQGGEKLFF
d_call: -; j_call: TRBJ1-1; v_call: TRBV7-2; cdr3_aa: CASSEQGGMNTEAFF
d_call: -; j_call: TRBJ2-3; v_call: TRBV11-3; cdr3_aa: CASTFLASTDTQYF
d_call: TRBD1; j_call: TRBJ1-5; v_call: TRBV6-1; cdr3_aa: CASRYGQGPNQPQHF
d_call: -; j_call: TRBJ2-1; v_call: TRBV6-5; cdr3_aa: CASSYARDGSRGEQFF
d_call: TRBD1; j_call: TRBJ2-3; v_call: TRBV7-9; cdr3_aa: CASSLESGGVPDTQYF
d_call: -; j_call: TRBJ1-2; v_call: TRBV15; cdr3_aa: CATSRDRGAYGYTF
d_call: TRBD1; j_call: TRBJ2-7; v_call: TRBV6-5; cdr3_aa: CASSPTGHYEQYF
d_call: -; j_call: TRBJ2-1; v_call: TRBV5-6; cdr3_aa: CASSPAGRGSYNEQFF
d_call: -; j_call: TRBJ2-3; v_call: TRBV7-9; cdr3_aa: CASSSVLAEGVTDTQYF
d_call: TRBD2; j_call: TRBJ2-7; v_call: TRBV2; cdr3_aa: CASRGLAGSFGGYEQYF
d_call: TRBD2; j_call: TRBJ2-2; v_call: TRBV4-3; cdr3_aa: CASSLDFVSGSTNTGELFF
d_call: TRBD1; j_call: TRBJ1-1; v_call: TRBV5-1; cdr3_aa: CASRRTGPNTEAFF
d_call: -; j_call: TRBJ2-3; v_call: TRBV29-1; cdr3_aa: CSVRGRVGTSTDTQYF
d_call: TRBD1; j_call: TRBJ2-2; v_call: TRBV11-2; cdr3_aa: CASSPLSHRGLAGELFF
d_call: -; j_call: TRBJ2-7; v_call: TRBV25-1; cdr3_aa: CASSEWGQENNEQYF
d_call: -; j_call: TRBJ2-7; v_call: TRBV23-1; cdr3_aa: CASSQVGSSYEQYF
d_call: TRBD1; j_call: TRBJ2-1; v_call: TRBV14; cdr3_aa: CASSLQGSSYNEQFF
d_call: TRBD1; j_call: TRBJ2-7; v_call: TRBV19; cdr3_aa: CASSMGNTGGWEQYF